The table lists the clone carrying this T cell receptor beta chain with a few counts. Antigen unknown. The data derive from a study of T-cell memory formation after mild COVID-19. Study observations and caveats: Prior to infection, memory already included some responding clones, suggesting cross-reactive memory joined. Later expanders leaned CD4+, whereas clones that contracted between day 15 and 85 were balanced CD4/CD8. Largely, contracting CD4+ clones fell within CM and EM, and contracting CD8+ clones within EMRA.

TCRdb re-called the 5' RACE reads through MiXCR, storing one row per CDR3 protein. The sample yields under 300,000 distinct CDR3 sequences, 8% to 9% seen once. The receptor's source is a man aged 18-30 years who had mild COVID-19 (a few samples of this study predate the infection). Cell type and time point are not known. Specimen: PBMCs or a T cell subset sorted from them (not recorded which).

The CDR3 DNA is TGCAGCGTTCTTCAACCATGGACTAGCGGGGGTAGTGGTGAGCAGTTCTTC. The encoded protein is CSVLQPWTSGGSGEQFF. The V and J genes are TRBV29-1 and TRBJ2-1; 13 bases match TRBD2. The J segment lost 9 bases and the V segment lost 5 bases, leaving 16 bases of the junction unmatched. The CDR3 length is 17 residues. The V gene's germline CDR1 is SQVTM and CDR2 ANQGSEA.